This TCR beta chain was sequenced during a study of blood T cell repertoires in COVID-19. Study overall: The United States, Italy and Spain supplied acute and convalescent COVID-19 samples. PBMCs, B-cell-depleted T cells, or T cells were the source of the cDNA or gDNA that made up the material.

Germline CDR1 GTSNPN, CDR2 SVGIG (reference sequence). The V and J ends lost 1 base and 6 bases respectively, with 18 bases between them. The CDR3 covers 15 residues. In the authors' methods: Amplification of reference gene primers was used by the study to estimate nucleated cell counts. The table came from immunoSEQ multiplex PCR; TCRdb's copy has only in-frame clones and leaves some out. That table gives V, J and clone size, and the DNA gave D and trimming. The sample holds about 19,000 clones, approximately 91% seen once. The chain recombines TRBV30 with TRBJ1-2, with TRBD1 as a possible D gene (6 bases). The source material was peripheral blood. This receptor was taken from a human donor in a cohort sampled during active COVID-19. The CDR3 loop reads CAWSETLGGRDGYTF. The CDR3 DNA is TGTGCCTGGAGTGAAACCTTAGGGGGTAGGGATGGCTACACCTTC.